These T cell receptor beta chains were read from a single sample in a study of cytomegalovirus exposure and HLA in healthy donors. The table came from immunoSEQ multiplex PCR; TCRdb's copy has only in-frame clones and leaves some out. This table has around 90,000 clones, around 60% appearing once. The material sequenced was PBMCs. Source of these receptors: a human donor in good health. Each CDR3 is given with its conserved first and last residue. D genes are given only for firm matches. A clone size is listed for some rows: how often the clone was seen (once, few, many), or a class if it is expanded.

abundance: NA; v_gene: TRBV4-2; j_gene: TRBJ2-7; d_gene: TRBD1; CDR3aa: CASSPEPGQGMSEQYF; CDR3nt: TGTGCCAGCAGCCCCGAACCGGGACAGGGAATGTCCGAGCAGTACTTC
abundance: few; v_gene: TRBV6-5; j_gene: TRBJ2-7; d_gene: TRBD1; CDR3aa: CASSYYYRGSPYEQYF; CDR3nt: TGTGCCAGCAGTTACTACTACAGGGGATCTCCCTACGAGCAGTACTTC
abundance: NA; v_gene: TRBV9; j_gene: TRBJ2-7; d_gene: NA; CDR3aa: CASSVDAAAGGHEQYF; CDR3nt: TGTGCCAGCAGCGTAGACGCAGCCGCCGGGGGGCACGAGCAGTACTTC
abundance: NA; v_gene: TRBV7-2; j_gene: TRBJ2-5; d_gene: NA; CDR3aa: CASSLVQGIQETQYF; CDR3nt: TGTGCCAGCAGCTTAGTTCAGGGTATCCAAGAGACCCAGTACTTC
abundance: NA; v_gene: TRBV7-9; j_gene: TRBJ2-3; d_gene: NA; CDR3aa: CASSLAGGSTSTDTQYF; CDR3nt: TGTGCCAGCAGCTTAGCGGGGGGTTCAACTAGCACAGATACGCAGTATTTT
abundance: NA; v_gene: TRBV5-1; j_gene: TRBJ2-5; d_gene: NA; CDR3aa: CASSPSPTVGETQYF; CDR3nt: TGCGCCAGCAGCCCCAGCCCGACAGTCGGGGAGACCCAGTACTTC
abundance: NA; v_gene: TRBV7-2; j_gene: TRBJ2-7; d_gene: TRBD2; CDR3aa: CASSLDGTSNYEQYF; CDR3nt: TGTGCCAGCAGCTTAGACGGGACTAGCAACTACGAGCAGTACTTC
abundance: NA; v_gene: TRBV7-9; j_gene: TRBJ2-3; d_gene: TRBD1; CDR3aa: CTCPGQGTDTQYF; CDR3nt: TGTACCTGTCCGGGACAGGGCACAGATACGCAGTATTTT
abundance: NA; v_gene: TRBV30; j_gene: TRBJ2-3; d_gene: TRBD2; CDR3aa: CAWSRGLVVPTDTQYF; CDR3nt: TGTGCCTGGAGTCGAGGACTAGTCGTACCCACAGATACGCAGTATTTT
abundance: once; v_gene: TRBV11-3; j_gene: TRBJ2-3; d_gene: NA; CDR3aa: CASSLAVLRTDTQYF; CDR3nt: TGTGCCAGCAGCTTAGCGGTACTCCGCACAGATACGCAGTATTTT
abundance: few; v_gene: TRBV2; j_gene: TRBJ1-1; d_gene: NA; CDR3aa: CASSDGGEAFF; CDR3nt: TGTGCCAGCAGTGACGGCGGGGAAGCTTTCTTT
abundance: NA; v_gene: TRBV7-8; j_gene: TRBJ1-2; d_gene: NA; CDR3aa: CASSHSTKLYGYTF; CDR3nt: TGTGCCAGCAGCCATTCAACCAAGCTCTATGGCTACACCTTC
abundance: NA; v_gene: TRBV19; j_gene: TRBJ2-3; d_gene: TRBD2; CDR3aa: CASSSWPELAGGTDTQYF; CDR3nt: TGTGCCAGTAGTAGTTGGCCCGAACTAGCGGGGGGCACAGATACGCAGTATTTT
abundance: few; v_gene: TRBV15; j_gene: TRBJ1-1; d_gene: NA; CDR3aa: CATSRVTITEAFF; CDR3nt: TGTGCCACCAGCAGAGTCACTATCACTGAAGCTTTCTTT
abundance: NA; v_gene: TRBV7-2; j_gene: TRBJ2-7; d_gene: NA; CDR3aa: CASSLTTRDKYEQYF; CDR3nt: TGTGCCAGCAGCTTAACCACCCGGGACAAATACGAGCAGTACTTC
abundance: NA; v_gene: TRBV9; j_gene: TRBJ1-4; d_gene: TRBD1; CDR3aa: CASSVDRGREKLFF; CDR3nt: TGTGCCAGCAGCGTAGACAGGGGAAGGGAAAAACTGTTTTTT
abundance: NA; v_gene: TRBV9; j_gene: TRBJ1-4; d_gene: TRBD1; CDR3aa: CASSLGQGGEKLFF; CDR3nt: TGTGCCAGCAGCCTCGGACAGGGAGGGGAAAAACTGTTTTTT
abundance: once; v_gene: TRBV5-1; j_gene: TRBJ1-2; d_gene: NA; CDR3aa: CASSLQSNYGYTF; CDR3nt: TGCGCCAGCAGCTTACAATCTAACTATGGCTACACCTTC
abundance: once; v_gene: TRBV4-3; j_gene: TRBJ2-3; d_gene: TRBD2; CDR3aa: CASTPGGGPIADTQYF; CDR3nt: TGCGCCAGCACACCGGGCGGGGGGCCTATCGCGGATACGCAGTATTTT
abundance: NA; v_gene: TRBV19; j_gene: TRBJ1-4; d_gene: NA; CDR3aa: CASILKGVSTNEKLFF; CDR3nt: TGTGCCAGTATATTAAAGGGGGTTTCAACTAATGAAAAACTGTTTTTT
abundance: NA; v_gene: TRBV7-9; j_gene: TRBJ1-1; d_gene: TRBD1; CDR3aa: CASSLRKGAKDTEAFF; CDR3nt: TGTGCCAGCAGCTTGAGAAAGGGGGCAAAGGACACTGAAGCTTTCTTT
abundance: NA; v_gene: TRBV9; j_gene: TRBJ1-2; d_gene: TRBD1; CDR3aa: CASSLSEGAYGYTF; CDR3nt: TGTGCCAGCAGTTTGTCGGAGGGGGCCTATGGCTACACCTTC
abundance: NA; v_gene: TRBV4-2; j_gene: TRBJ2-2; d_gene: NA; CDR3aa: CASSQEPSWGSGELFF; CDR3nt: TGTGCCAGCAGCCAAGAACCTTCATGGGGCTCCGGGGAGCTGTTTTTT
abundance: NA; v_gene: TRBV27; j_gene: TRBJ2-6; d_gene: TRBD1; CDR3aa: CASSGQGFSGANVLTF; CDR3nt: TGTGCCAGCAGTGGACAGGGCTTCTCTGGGGCCAACGTCCTGACTTTC
abundance: once; v_gene: TRBV27; j_gene: TRBJ1-1; d_gene: TRBD1; CDR3aa: CASRAQTGVNTEAFF; CDR3nt: TGTGCCAGCAGGGCCCAGACAGGGGTGAACACTGAAGCTTTCTTT
abundance: NA; v_gene: TRBV7-8; j_gene: TRBJ1-3; d_gene: TRBD1; CDR3aa: CASSFTTGGPSGNTIYF; CDR3nt: TGTGCCAGCAGCTTTACGACAGGGGGACCTTCCGGAAACACCATATATTTT
abundance: NA; v_gene: TRBV18; j_gene: TRBJ2-3; d_gene: NA; CDR3aa: CASSPRRGTDTQYF; CDR3nt: TGTGCCAGCTCACCACGGAGGGGAACAGATACGCAGTATTTT
abundance: NA; v_gene: TRBV5-4; j_gene: TRBJ2-2; d_gene: NA; CDR3aa: CASSLAPGIGTGELFF; CDR3nt: TGTGCCAGCAGCTTGGCCCCAGGGATCGGCACCGGGGAGCTGTTTTTT
abundance: NA; v_gene: TRBV10-3; j_gene: TRBJ2-5; d_gene: NA; CDR3aa: CAISENVLAGSMGTQYF; CDR3nt: TGTGCCATCAGTGAGAATGTCCTAGCCGGGAGTATGGGGACCCAGTACTTC
abundance: NA; v_gene: TRBV5-1; j_gene: TRBJ2-5; d_gene: TRBD1; CDR3aa: CASSSGQERETQYF; CDR3nt: TGCGCCAGCAGCTCGGGACAGGAAAGAGAGACCCAGTACTTC
abundance: NA; v_gene: TRBV4-3; j_gene: TRBJ1-2; d_gene: NA; CDR3aa: CASSQARGGGYTF; CDR3nt: TGCGCCAGCAGCCAGGCCAGGGGTGGAGGCTACACCTTC
abundance: NA; v_gene: TRBV21-1; j_gene: TRBJ2-7; d_gene: NA; CDR3aa: CASSNTTGTGDYEQYF; CDR3nt: TGTGCCAGCAGCAACACTACCGGGACAGGGGACTACGAGCAGTACTTC
abundance: NA; v_gene: TRBV18; j_gene: TRBJ2-3; d_gene: TRBD2; CDR3aa: CASSPSRTSGGDTQYF; CDR3nt: TGTGCCAGCTCCCCTTCCCGGACTAGCGGGGGAGATACGCAGTATTTT